This TCR beta chain derives from a study of T cells in Graves' hyperthyroidism and ophthalmopathy. Whole-study results and caveats: For ophthalmopathy, model prediction preceded onset by a median about 6 months. From stable hyperthyroidism, ophthalmopathy was set apart by a 13 V-J model.

Every diagnosis used clinical symptoms, serum thyroxine and TRAb, thyroid ultrasound and orbital computed tomography. V lost 7 bases to trimming and J lost 1 base; unmatched junction nucleotides: 10. The CDR3 totals 18 residues. Germline CDR1 MNHNS, CDR2 SASEGT. Amplification of TCR beta CDR3 regions used RNA as the template. HTBI primers drove first-round RT-PCR of the TCR CDR3. One entry per CDR3 protein results from TCRdb running MiXCR on the multiplex PCR reads. The sample contains around 600,000 distinct CDR3 sequences, roughly 15% of which appear only once. As concerns this clonotype: Its matching antigen is unknown.

This clonotype was obtained from a woman aged 45-59 years with Graves' ophthalmopathy. Sequenced input: blood. The chain combines TRBV6-1 with TRBJ2-7; 16 nucleotides agree with TRBD2. The CDR3 region is CASILGTSGRAGSYEQYF. The CDR3 coding sequence is TGTGCCAGCATACTCGGGACTAGCGGGAGGGCGGGGTCCTACGAGCAGTACTTC.